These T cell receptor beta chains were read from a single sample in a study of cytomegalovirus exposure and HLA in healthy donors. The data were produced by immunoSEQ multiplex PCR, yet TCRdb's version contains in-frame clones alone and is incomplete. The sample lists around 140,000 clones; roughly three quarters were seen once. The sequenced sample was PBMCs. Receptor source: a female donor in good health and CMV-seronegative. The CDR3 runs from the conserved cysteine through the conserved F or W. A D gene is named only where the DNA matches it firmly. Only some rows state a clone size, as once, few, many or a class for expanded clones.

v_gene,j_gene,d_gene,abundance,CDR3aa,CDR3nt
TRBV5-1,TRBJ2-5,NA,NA,CASSGGRSWETQYF,TGCGCCAGCAGCGGGGGGAGATCGTGGGAGACCCAGTACTTC
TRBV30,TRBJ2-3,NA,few,CAWSASGTQYF,TGTGCCTGGAGTGCAAGCGGAACGCAGTATTTT
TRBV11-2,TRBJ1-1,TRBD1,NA,CASSPGQGWNTEAFF,TGTGCCAGCAGCCCGGGACAGGGATGGAACACTGAAGCTTTCTTT
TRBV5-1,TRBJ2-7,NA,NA,CASSLRGQQSYEQYF,TGCGCCAGCAGTTTGAGAGGACAGCAGTCCTACGAGCAGTACTTC
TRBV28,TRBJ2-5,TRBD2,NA,CASSQKLAGHQETQYF,TGTGCCAGCAGTCAAAAGCTAGCGGGGCACCAAGAGACCCAGTACTTC
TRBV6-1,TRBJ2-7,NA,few,CASSVYQGNGQQYF,TGTGCCAGCAGTGTATACCAGGGAAACGGGCAGCAGTACTTC
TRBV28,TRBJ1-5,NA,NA,CASAMGNQPQHF,TGTGCCAGCGCGATGGGCAATCAGCCCCAGCATTTT
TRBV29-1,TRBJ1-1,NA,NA,CSGQQGAGGAFF,TGCAGCGGTCAACAGGGCGCTGGTGGGGCTTTCTTT
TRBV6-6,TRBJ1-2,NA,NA,CASTSTVNYGYTF,TGTGCCAGCACCTCAACAGTTAACTATGGCTACACCTTC
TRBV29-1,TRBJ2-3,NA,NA,CSVASGSADTQYF,TGCAGCGTTGCCAGCGGGTCCGCAGATACGCAGTATTTT
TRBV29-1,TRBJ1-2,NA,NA,CSVVFLTAPYGYTF,TGCAGCGTTGTATTCCTGACAGCCCCCTATGGCTACACCTTC
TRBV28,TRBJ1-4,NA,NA,CASSLQGLWEKLFF,TGTGCCAGCAGTTTACAGGGGCTATGGGAAAAACTGTTTTTT
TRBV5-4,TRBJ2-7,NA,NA,CASSPPLGGGSSYEQYF,TGTGCCAGCAGCCCCCCTTTGGGTGGGGGGAGCTCCTACGAGCAGTACTTC
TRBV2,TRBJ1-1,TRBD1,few,CASSEADRGEAFF,TGTGCCAGCAGTGAAGCGGACAGGGGCGAAGCTTTCTTT